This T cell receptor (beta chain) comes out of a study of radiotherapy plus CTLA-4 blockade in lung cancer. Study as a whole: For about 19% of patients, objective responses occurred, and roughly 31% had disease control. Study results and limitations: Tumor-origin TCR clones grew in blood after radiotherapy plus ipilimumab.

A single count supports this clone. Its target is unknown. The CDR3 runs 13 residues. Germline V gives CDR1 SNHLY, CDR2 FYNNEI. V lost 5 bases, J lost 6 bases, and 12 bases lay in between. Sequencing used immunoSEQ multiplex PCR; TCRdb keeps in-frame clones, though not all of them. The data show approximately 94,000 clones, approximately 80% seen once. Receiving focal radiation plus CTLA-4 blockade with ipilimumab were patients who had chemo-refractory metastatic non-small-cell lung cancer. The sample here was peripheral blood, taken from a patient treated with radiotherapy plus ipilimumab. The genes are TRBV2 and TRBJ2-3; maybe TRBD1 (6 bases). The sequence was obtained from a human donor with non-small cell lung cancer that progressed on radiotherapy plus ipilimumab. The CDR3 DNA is TGTGCCAGCAGTCGGCTCAGGGGTGATACGCAGTATTTT. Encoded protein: CASSRLRGDTQYF.